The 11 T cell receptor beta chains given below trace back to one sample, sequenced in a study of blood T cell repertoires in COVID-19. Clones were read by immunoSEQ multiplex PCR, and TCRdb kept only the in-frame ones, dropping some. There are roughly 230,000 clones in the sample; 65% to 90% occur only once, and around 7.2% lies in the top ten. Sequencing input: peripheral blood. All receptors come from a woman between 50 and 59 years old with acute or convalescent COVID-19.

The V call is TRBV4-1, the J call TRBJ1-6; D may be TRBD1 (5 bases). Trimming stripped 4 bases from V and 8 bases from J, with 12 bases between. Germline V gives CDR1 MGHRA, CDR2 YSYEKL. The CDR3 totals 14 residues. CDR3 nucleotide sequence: TGCGCCAGCAGCCCACCGGGCAGGGATTCACCCCTCCACTTT. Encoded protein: CASSPPGRDSPLHF.

As DNA, the CDR3 is TGCAGTGCTGGAAACAGGGGGATGGCTTTCTTT. Its translation is CSAGNRGMAFF. The chain employs TRBV20-1 and TRBJ1-1, with 8 bases lining up with TRBD1. J lost 11 bases, V lost 5 bases, and 7 bases had no gene match. Germline V gene data show CDR1 as DFQATT and CDR2 as SNEGSKA (reference sequence). The CDR3 contains 11 residues.

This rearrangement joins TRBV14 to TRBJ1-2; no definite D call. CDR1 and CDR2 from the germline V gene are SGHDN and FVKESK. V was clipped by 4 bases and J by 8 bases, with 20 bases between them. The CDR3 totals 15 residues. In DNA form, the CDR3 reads TGTGCCAGCAGCCGAAGTCTCAACTCAAAAGAGGGCTACACCTTC. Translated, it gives CASSRSLNSKEGYTF.

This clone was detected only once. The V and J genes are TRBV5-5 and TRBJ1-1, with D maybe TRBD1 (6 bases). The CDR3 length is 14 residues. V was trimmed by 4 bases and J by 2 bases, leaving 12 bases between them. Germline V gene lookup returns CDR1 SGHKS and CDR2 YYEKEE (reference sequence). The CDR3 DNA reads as TGTGCCAGCAGCCGTTCACAGGGAAACACTGAAGCTTTCTTT. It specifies CASSRSQGNTEAFF. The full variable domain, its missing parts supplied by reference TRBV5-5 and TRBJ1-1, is DAGVTQSPTHLIKTRGQQVTLRCSPISGHKSVSWYQQVLGQGPQFIFQYYEKEERGRGNFPDRFSARQFPNYSSELNVNALLLGDSALYLCASSRSQGNTEAFFGQGTRLTVV.

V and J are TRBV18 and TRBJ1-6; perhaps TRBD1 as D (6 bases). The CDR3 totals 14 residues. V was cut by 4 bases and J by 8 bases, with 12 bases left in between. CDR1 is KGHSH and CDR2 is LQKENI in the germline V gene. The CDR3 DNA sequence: TGTGCCAGCTCACTAAACAGGGTCGATTCACCCCTCCACTTT. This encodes CASSLNRVDSPLHF. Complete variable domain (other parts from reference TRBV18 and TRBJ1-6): NAGVMQNPRHLVRRRGQEARLRCSPMKGHSHVYWYRQLPEEGLKFMVYLQKENIIDESGMPKERFSAEFPKEGPSILRIQQVVRGDSAAYFCASSLNRVDSPLHFGNGTRLTVT.

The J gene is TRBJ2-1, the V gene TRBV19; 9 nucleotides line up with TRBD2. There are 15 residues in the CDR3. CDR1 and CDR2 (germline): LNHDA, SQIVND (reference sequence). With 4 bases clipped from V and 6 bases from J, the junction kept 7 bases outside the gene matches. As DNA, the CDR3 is TGTGCCAGTAGTAACCGCGGGAGGGCGGGCAATGAGCAGTTCTTC. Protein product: CASSNRGRAGNEQFF.

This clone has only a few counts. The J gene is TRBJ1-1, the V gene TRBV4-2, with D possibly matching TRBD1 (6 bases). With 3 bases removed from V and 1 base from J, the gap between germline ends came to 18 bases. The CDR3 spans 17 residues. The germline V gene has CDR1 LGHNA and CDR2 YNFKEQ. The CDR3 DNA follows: TGTGCCAGCAGCCAGCGGGTGCTGGCAGGGGAGAACACTGAAGCTTTCTTT. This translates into CASSQRVLAGENTEAFF.

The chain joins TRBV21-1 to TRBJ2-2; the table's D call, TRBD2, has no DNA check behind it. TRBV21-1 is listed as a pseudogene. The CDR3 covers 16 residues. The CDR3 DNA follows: TGTGCCAGCAGCTTAGGGAGGGCCCAGAACACCGGGGAGCTGTTTTTT. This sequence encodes CASSLGRAQNTGELFF.

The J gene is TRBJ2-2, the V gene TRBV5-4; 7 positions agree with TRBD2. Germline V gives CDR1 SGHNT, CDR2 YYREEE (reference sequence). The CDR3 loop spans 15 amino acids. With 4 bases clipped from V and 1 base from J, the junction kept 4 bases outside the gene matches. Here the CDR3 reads CASSRLAENTGELFF. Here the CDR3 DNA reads TGTGCCAGCAGCCGACTAGCAGAGAACACCGGGGAGCTGTTTTTT.

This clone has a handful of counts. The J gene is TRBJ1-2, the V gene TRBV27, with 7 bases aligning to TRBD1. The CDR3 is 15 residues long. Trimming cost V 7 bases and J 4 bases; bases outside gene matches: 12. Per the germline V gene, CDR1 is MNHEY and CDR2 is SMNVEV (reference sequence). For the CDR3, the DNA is TGTGCCAGCACCGGAGGACAGGAATCCCCCTATGGCTACACCTTC. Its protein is CASTGGQESPYGYTF.

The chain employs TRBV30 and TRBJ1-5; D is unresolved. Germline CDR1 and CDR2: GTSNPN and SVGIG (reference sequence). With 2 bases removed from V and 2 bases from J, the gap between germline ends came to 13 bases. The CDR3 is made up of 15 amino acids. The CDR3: CAWSTEGRRNQPQHF. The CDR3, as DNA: TGTGCCTGGAGTACGGAGGGCAGGCGCAATCAGCCCCAGCATTTT. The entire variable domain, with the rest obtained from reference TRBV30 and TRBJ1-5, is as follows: SQTIHQWPATLVQPVGSPLSLECTVEGTSNPNLYWYRQAAGRGLQLLFYSVGIGQISSEVPQNLSASRPQDRQFILSSKKLLLSDSGFYLCAWSTEGRRNQPQHFGDGTRLSIL.